The T cell receptor beta chain under discussion was sequenced for a study of T-cell memory formation after mild COVID-19. Findings and caveats of the study: Contracting clones from day 15 to 85 had balanced CD4/CD8; later expanders favoured CD4+.

Germline values: CDR1 SGHDT, CDR2 YYEEEE. The junction had 7 bases not matched to a gene; V was cut back by 1 base and J by 4 bases. This CDR3 has 16 amino acids. In its sample, this clonotype was seen a few times. Its target is not known. TCRdb passed the 5' RACE reads through MiXCR, listing each CDR3 protein once. The table shows roughly 130,000 distinct CDR3 sequences, with less than 6.5% occurring only once. The material sequenced was PBMCs or a T cell subset sorted from them (not recorded which). The origin of this receptor is an adult woman who had mild COVID-19 (a few samples of this study predate the infection). Cell type and time point are not known. This rearrangement joins TRBV5-6 to TRBJ2-3, with TRBD2 matching 9 bases. CDR3: CASSLYTAGGPDTQYF. Written as DNA, the CDR3 is TGTGCCAGCAGCTTGTACACAGCGGGGGGACCAGATACGCAGTATTTT. The entire variable domain, with the rest obtained from reference TRBV5-6 and TRBJ2-3, is as follows: DAGVTQSPTHLIKTRGQQVTLRCSPKSGHDTVSWYQQALGQGPQFIFQYYEEEERQRGNFPDRFSGHQFPNYSSELNVNALLLGDSALYLCASSLYTAGGPDTQYFGPGTRLTVL.